The rows below give T cell receptor beta chains drawn from one sample of a study of CD8 T cells in ankylosing spondylitis. TCRdb redid the calling of the 5' RACE reads with MiXCR, one entry per CDR3 protein. Of about 250,000 distinct CDR3 sequences in the sample, more than 25% were seen once. The sequencing sample was made of blood, either unsorted or a sorted T cell fraction (not recorded which). The receptors shown here come from a male donor with ankylosing spondylitis or in good health (not recorded which). CDR3s include the opening cysteine and the closing phenylalanine or tryptophan. D genes are given only for firm matches. Rows give clone size only sometimes, using once, few, many, or a class for an expanded clone.

clone size | CDR3 length | J gene | D gene | V gene | CDR3 DNA | CDR3 protein
- | 14 | TRBJ2-3 | TRBD1 | TRBV12-3/TRBV12-4 | TGTGCCAGCAGTTCGGACAGGCGCACAGATACGCAGTATTTT | CASSSDRRTDTQYF
- | 15 | TRBJ1-1 | TRBD1 | TRBV5-6 | TGTGCCAGCAGCTTTATCACAGGGGGTTGGGCTGAAGCTTTCTTT | CASSFITGGWAEAFF
- | 14 | TRBJ1-1 | - | TRBV12-3/TRBV12-4 | TGTGCCAGCAGTTTAGCGAGGGTGAACACTGAAGCTTTCTTT | CASSLARVNTEAFF
few | 14 | TRBJ2-2 | - | TRBV27 | TGTGCCAGTACCCCCGGACAGAACACCGGGGAGCTGTTTTTT | CASTPGQNTGELFF
few | 16 | TRBJ2-7 | - | TRBV7-8 | TGTGCCAGCAGCCGGTTAGGGACTGCGAGCTCCTACGAGCAGTACTTC | CASSRLGTASSYEQYF
- | 15 | TRBJ1-5 | TRBD1 | TRBV7-2 | TGTGCCAGCAGCCCAGGGGGACCCCCTGTAGGGTCCCAGCATTTT | CASSPGGPPVGSQHF
- | 12 | TRBJ1-1 | - | TRBV12-3/TRBV12-4 | TGTGCCAGCACCCAAGGCAGCTGGAAAGCTTTCTTT | CASTQGSWKAFF
- | 14 | TRBJ2-1 | TRBD2 | TRBV20-1 | TGCAGTGCTAGGTCACTAGCGGCCTACAATGAGCAGTTCTTC | CSARSLAAYNEQFF
- | 15 | TRBJ2-1 | TRBD2 | TRBV12-3/TRBV12-4 | TGTGCCAGCAGTCCACTAGCGGGGGGATCGGGTGAGCAGTTCTTC | CASSPLAGGSGEQFF
- | 13 | TRBJ1-1 | - | TRBV12-3/TRBV12-4 | TGTGCCAGCAGTCCCGAACAGAACACTGAAGCTTTCTTT | CASSPEQNTEAFF
few | 14 | TRBJ1-6 | - | TRBV20-1 | TGCAGTTCCCGGGGGCAGAACTATAATTCACCCCTCCACTTT | CSSRGQNYNSPLHF
- | 16 | TRBJ2-7 | TRBD2 | TRBV3-1 | TGTGCCAGCAGAGAGGGACTAGCGGGGAGCTCCTACGAGCAGTACTTC | CASREGLAGSSYEQYF
- | 14 | TRBJ2-5 | - | TRBV7-9 | TGTGCCAGCAGCTCAACTAGAACCCAAGAGACCCAGTACTTC | CASSSTRTQETQYF
few | 13 | TRBJ2-7 | - | TRBV27 | TGTGCCAGTAGAGCCAATACAGACTACGAGCAGTACTTC | CASRANTDYEQYF
- | 14 | TRBJ2-7 | TRBD1 | TRBV12-3/TRBV12-4 | TGTGCCAGCAGTCCCCGGGACAGGGTGGACGAGCAGTACTTC | CASSPRDRVDEQYF
few | 14 | TRBJ2-7 | - | TRBV20-1 | TGCAGTGCTAGAGGGGCTAGCAGTGGCTACGAGCAGTACTTC | CSARGASSGYEQYF
- | 14 | TRBJ1-4 | - | TRBV24-1 | TGTGCCACCAGTGATTTGCGTGACACCGAAAAACTGTTTTTT | CATSDLRDTEKLFF
- | 11 | TRBJ2-3 | - | TRBV28 | TGTGCCAGCGCTTCAGGAGATACGCAGTATTTT | CASASGDTQYF
- | 14 | TRBJ1-2 | - | TRBV7-7 | TGTGCTAGCAGCCCCTCGGGGGCCCGGTATGGCTACACCTTC | CASSPSGARYGYTF
- | 15 | TRBJ2-5 | TRBD1 | TRBV7-6 | TGTGCCAGCAGCTTTGGACAGGGCCAAGGAGAGACCCAGTACTTC | CASSFGQGQGETQYF
few | 14 | TRBJ2-3 | TRBD2 | TRBV4-2 | TGTGCCAGCAGCGACCGGGGGGACACAGATACGCAGTATTTT | CASSDRGDTDTQYF
- | 13 | TRBJ2-5 | - | TRBV20-1 | TGCAGTGTTAAGACAGCTCACCAAGAGACCCAGTACTTC | CSVKTAHQETQYF
- | 15 | TRBJ2-1 | - | TRBV7-9 | TGTGCCAGCAGTCTGGGTGGAGCGTGGTTAAATGAGCAGTTCTTC | CASSLGGAWLNEQFF
many | 14 | TRBJ2-3 | - | TRBV29-1 | TGCAGCGTCGACCTAGACTATGAGGAAGATACGCAGTATTTT | CSVDLDYEEDTQYF
- | 18 | TRBJ2-3 | TRBD1 | TRBV25-1 | TGTGCCAGCAGTGGCCGTTCGGGACAGGGACTATACACAGATACGCAGTATTTT | CASSGRSGQGLYTDTQYF
few | 14 | TRBJ2-5 | - | TRBV20-1 | TGCAGTGCAGGACCTCTACAGTTCCAAGAGACCCAGTACTTC | CSAGPLQFQETQYF
- | 13 | TRBJ1-1 | - | TRBV18 | TGTGCCAGCTCACCCAGGGATGGCACTGAAGCTTTCTTT | CASSPRDGTEAFF
- | 12 | TRBJ2-5 | - | TRBV20-1 | TGCAGTGCTAGAACAGACCAAGAGACCCAGTACTTC | CSARTDQETQYF
few | 13 | TRBJ2-3 | TRBD2 | TRBV7-2 | TGTGCCAGCACCCTGCTAGCGGGGGAGACGCAGTATTTT | CASTLLAGETQYF
- | 15 | TRBJ2-2 | TRBD1 | TRBV5-6 | TGTGCCAGCTGTACGTGGACAGGGAACACCGGGGAGCTGTTTTTT | CASCTWTGNTGELFF
- | 16 | TRBJ1-2 | - | TRBV6-5 | TGTGCCAGCAGTTACCAGGGTTTCCCCGTTCTGGGAGGCTACACCTTC | CASSYQGFPVLGGYTF
- | 14 | TRBJ2-7 | - | TRBV5-1 | TGCGCCAGCCGGTTAGGGGCCAACTCCTACGAGCAGTACTTC | CASRLGANSYEQYF
- | 14 | TRBJ2-3 | - | TRBV5-5 | TGTGCCAGCAGCTTGCTGAGCTGGTCAGATACGCAGTATTTT | CASSLLSWSDTQYF
- | 15 | TRBJ2-5 | - | TRBV5-6 | TGTGCCAGCAGCTTGACAGGGCTTTCAGAGGAGACCCAGTACTTC | CASSLTGLSEETQYF
few | 17 | TRBJ2-1 | TRBD2 | TRBV20-1 | TGCAGTGCTAAAGACCCACTTGGCGGGGGCTCCTACAATGAGCAGTTCTTC | CSAKDPLGGGSYNEQFF
- | 14 | TRBJ1-3 | - | TRBV20-1 | TGCAGTGCTAGCCTGCTGGGCTCTGGAAACACCATATATTTT | CSASLLGSGNTIYF
- | 12 | TRBJ2-5 | - | TRBV28 | TGTGCCAGCAACAACAGGGTGGGGACCCAGTACTTC | CASNNRVGTQYF
- | 12 | TRBJ2-5 | - | TRBV6-4 | TGTGCCAGCAGTGACGACAGCCACCAGCTGTACTTC | CASSDDSHQLYF
- | 11 | TRBJ2-7 | - | TRBV12-3/TRBV12-4 | TGTGCCAGCAGTTTTATAGGTGAGCAGTACTTC | CASSFIGEQYF
few | 15 | TRBJ2-1 | - | TRBV7-2 | TGTGCCAGCAGCCCATCTAGGGGGTACTACAATGAGCAGTTCTTC | CASSPSRGYYNEQFF
many | 13 | TRBJ1-2 | - | TRBV6-6 | TGTGCCAGCAGTTACGTAGGGGAGGAGGGCTACACCTTC | CASSYVGEEGYTF